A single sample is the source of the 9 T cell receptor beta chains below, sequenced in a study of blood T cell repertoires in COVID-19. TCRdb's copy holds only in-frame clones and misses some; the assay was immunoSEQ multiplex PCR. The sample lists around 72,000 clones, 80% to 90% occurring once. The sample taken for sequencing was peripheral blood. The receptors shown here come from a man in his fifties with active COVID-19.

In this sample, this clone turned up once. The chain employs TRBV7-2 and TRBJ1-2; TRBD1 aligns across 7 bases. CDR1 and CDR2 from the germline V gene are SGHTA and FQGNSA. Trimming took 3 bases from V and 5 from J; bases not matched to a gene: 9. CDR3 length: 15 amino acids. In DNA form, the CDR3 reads TGTGCCAGCAGCTTGGCACAGGGGACGCCTTATGGCTACACCTTC. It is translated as CASSLAQGTPYGYTF.

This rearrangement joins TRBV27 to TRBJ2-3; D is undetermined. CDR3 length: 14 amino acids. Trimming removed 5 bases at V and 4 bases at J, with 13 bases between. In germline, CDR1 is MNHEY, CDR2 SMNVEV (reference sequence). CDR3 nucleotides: TGTGCCAGCAGTCTGACTCCATACTCAGATACGCAGTATTTT. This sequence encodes CASSLTPYSDTQYF.

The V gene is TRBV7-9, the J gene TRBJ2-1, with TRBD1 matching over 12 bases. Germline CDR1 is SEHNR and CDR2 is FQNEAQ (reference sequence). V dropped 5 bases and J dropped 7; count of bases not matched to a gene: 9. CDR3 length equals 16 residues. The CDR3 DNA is TGTGCCAGCAGCGGCCCCGGGACAGGGGGCGCGAATGAGCAGTTCTTC. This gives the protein CASSGPGTGGANEQFF. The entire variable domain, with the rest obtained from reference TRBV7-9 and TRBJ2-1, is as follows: DTGVSQNPRHKITKRGQNVTFRCDPISEHNRLYWYRQTLGQGPEFLTYFQNEAQLEKSRLLSDRFSAERPKGSFSTLEIQRTEQGDSAMYLCASSGPGTGGANEQFFGPGTRLTVL.

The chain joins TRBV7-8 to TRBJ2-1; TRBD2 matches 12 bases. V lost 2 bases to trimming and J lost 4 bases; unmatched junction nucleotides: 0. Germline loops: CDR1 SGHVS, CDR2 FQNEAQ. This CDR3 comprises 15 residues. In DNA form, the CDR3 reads TGTGCCAGCAGCTTAACTAGCGGGGGGTACAATGAGCAGTTCTTC. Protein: CASSLTSGGYNEQFF. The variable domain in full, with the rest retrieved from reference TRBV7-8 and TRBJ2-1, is GAGVSQSPRYKVAKRGQDVALRCDPISGHVSLFWYQQALGQGPEFLTYFQNEAQLDKSGLPSDRFFAERPEGSVSTLKIQRTQQEDSAVYLCASSLTSGGYNEQFFGPGTRLTVL.

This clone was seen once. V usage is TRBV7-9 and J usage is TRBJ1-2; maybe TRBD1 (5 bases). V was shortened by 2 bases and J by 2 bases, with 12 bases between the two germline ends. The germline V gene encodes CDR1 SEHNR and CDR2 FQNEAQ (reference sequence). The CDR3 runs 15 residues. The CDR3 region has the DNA TGTGCCAGCAGCTTACGACAGAACCCCAACTATGGCTACACCTTC. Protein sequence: CASSLRQNPNYGYTF. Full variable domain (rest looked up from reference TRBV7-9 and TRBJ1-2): DTGVSQNPRHKITKRGQNVTFRCDPISEHNRLYWYRQTLGQGPEFLTYFQNEAQLEKSRLLSDRFSAERPKGSFSTLEIQRTEQGDSAMYLCASSLRQNPNYGYTFGSGTRLTVV.

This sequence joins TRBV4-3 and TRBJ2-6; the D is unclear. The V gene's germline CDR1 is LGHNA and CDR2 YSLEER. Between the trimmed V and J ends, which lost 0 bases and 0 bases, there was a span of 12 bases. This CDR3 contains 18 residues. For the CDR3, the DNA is TGCGCCAGCAGCCAAGAACCGCCGGAGAGCTCTGGGGCCAACGTCCTGACTTTC. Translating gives CASSQEPPESSGANVLTF.

CDR3: CASSLTNRRDDADTQYF. Written as DNA, the CDR3 is TGTGCCAGCAGCCTTACCAACAGGCGGGACGATGCAGATACGCAGTATTTT. The rearrangement uses TRBV4-2 and TRBJ2-3; TRBD2 might be the D (6 bases). V was shortened by 4 bases and J by 4 bases, with 21 bases between the two germline ends. This CDR3 region has 17 residues. Per the germline V gene, CDR1 is LGHNA and CDR2 is YNFKEQ.

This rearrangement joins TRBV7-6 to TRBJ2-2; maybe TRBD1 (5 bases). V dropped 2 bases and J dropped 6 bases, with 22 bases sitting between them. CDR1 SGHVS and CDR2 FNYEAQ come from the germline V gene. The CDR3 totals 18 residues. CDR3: CASSLSEQGRYYAGELFF. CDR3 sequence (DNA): TGTGCCAGCAGCTTATCGGAGCAGGGTCGGTATTACGCCGGGGAGCTGTTTTTT.

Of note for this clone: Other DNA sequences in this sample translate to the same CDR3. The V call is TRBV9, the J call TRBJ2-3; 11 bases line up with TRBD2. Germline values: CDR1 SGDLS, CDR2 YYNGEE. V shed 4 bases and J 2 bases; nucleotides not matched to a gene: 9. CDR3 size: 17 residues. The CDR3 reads CASSRGLAGGLTDTQYF. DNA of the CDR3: TGTGCCAGCAGCCGGGGGCTAGCGGGGGGACTCACAGATACGCAGTATTTT.